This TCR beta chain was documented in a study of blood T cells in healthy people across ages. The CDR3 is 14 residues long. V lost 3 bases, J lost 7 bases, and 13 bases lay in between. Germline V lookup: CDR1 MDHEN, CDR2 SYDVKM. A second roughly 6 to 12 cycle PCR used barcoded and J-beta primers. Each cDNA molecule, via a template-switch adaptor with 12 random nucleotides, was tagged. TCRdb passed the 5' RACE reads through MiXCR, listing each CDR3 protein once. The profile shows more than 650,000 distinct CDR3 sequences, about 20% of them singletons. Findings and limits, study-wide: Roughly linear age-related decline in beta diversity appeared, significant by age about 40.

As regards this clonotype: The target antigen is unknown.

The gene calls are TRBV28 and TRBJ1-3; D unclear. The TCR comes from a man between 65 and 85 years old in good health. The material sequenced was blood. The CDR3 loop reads CASSFPGRGNTIYF. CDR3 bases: TGTGCCAGCAGTTTTCCCGGCAGAGGGAACACCATATATTTT.